This entry concerns a single TCR beta chain. This specimen includes other DNA sequences encoding the same CDR3. With 3 bases removed from V and 0 bases from J, the gap between germline ends came to 4 bases. The CDR3 consists of 12 residues. Germline V gene sequence: CDR1 SQVTM, CDR2 ANQGSEA. This specimen comes from a study of T cell responses to AZD1222 COVID-19 vaccine. Only in-frame clones appear in the TCRdb table, and some are missing; sequencing was by immunoSEQ multiplex PCR. The profile shows about 160,000 clones, roughly 90% of them singletons. Sequencing was performed on peripheral blood, taken 28 days after the second AZD1222 dose. The source is an adult who received the AZD1222 COVID-19 vaccine. The V call is TRBV29-1, the J call TRBJ2-3; D is unclear. DNA for the CDR3: TGCAGCGTTGAGCCTAGCACAGATACGCAGTATTTT. Translated, it gives CSVEPSTDTQYF.